The 2 T cell receptor beta chains below all came from one sample that was sequenced in a study of blood T cells in healthy people across ages (dated by TCRdb to about 2015). Library preparation was by 5' RACE. TCRdb shows the sequencer as Illumina HiSeq 2500. The second PCR ran for about 6 to 12 cycles and used a J-beta primer mix along with a sample-barcoded 5' primer. The public reads were reanalyzed by TCRdb: fastp trimming at Q25, MiXCR alignment, in-frame beta chains only. CDR3 protein sequences are deduplicated, and each keeps its most common genes and DNA. The sample table shows fewer than 1,200,000 distinct CDR3 sequences, and 20% to 25% are seen once. The ten largest clones take up around 0.75% of the sample. This sample also appeared in a second study, on T cells of mothers and their children.

Specimen: blood. All receptors derive from a girl under 10 years old in good health.

The chain employs TRBV28 and TRBJ2-3, with D possibly being TRBD2 (6 bases). The germline gives CDR1 MDHEN, CDR2 SYDVKM. V lost 5 bases and J 7 bases, leaving 16 bases between the germline ends. The CDR3 is made up of 14 amino acids. The CDR3, as DNA: TGTGCCAGCAGTGGAGGGGCCCTACGATATACGCAGTATTTT. Protein: CASSGGALRYTQYF. Filled out from reference TRBV28 and TRBJ2-3, the complete variable domain reads DVKVTQSSRYLVKRTGEKVFLECVQDMDHENMFWYRQDPGLGLRLIYFSYDVKMKEKGDIPEGYSVSREKKERFSLILESASTNQTSMYLCASSGGALRYTQYFGPGTRLTVL.

As to this clonotype: Since a much larger clone is just one base distant, this may be a read error. The V gene is TRBV29-1, the J gene TRBJ1-1; D unresolved. This CDR3 spans 12 amino acids. Germline lookup yields CDR1 SQVTM and CDR2 ANQGSEA. The ends were cut back, 0 bases at V and 1 base at J, with 3 bases in the middle. This CDR3 is CSVEEPNTEAFF. The CDR3 nucleotides read TGCAGCGTTGAAGAACCGAACACTGAAGCTTTCTTT.